Listed below are T cell receptor beta chains from one sample, sequenced in a study of shared clonotypes between healthy human individuals. TCRdb keeps only in-frame clones here, not all; method: immunoSEQ multiplex PCR. Of some 630,000 clones in the sample, roughly 78% are singletons; the top ten hold under 2%. The sample consisted of memory CD4+ T cells sorted from blood. The receptor source for this set is a woman in her thirties in good health. The CDR3 runs from the conserved cysteine through the conserved F or W. The order of the fields is clone size, V gene, J gene, CDR3 length, D gene, CDR3 protein, CDR3 DNA. D genes are given only for firm matches. Some rows mark clone size as missing; the rest say once, few, many or name a class of expanded clone.

.	TRBV7-2	TRBJ2-7	14	TRBD1	CASSLDRGGREQYF	TGTGCCAGCAGCCTCGACAGGGGTGGGCGCGAGCAGTACTTC
.	TRBV28	TRBJ2-3	15	.	CASSFRGGFADTQYF	TGTGCCAGCAGTTTCAGGGGCGGTTTCGCAGATACGCAGTATTTT
.	TRBV7-2	TRBJ1-6	15	.	CASSLDGLTGATLHF	TGTGCCAGCAGCTTAGACGGATTAACCGGTGCGACCCTCCACTTT
few	TRBV6-5	TRBJ1-1	15	TRBD1	CASSSIDRVSTEAFF	TGTGCCAGCAGTTCAATAGACAGGGTGAGCACTGAAGCTTTCTTT
.	TRBV5-1	TRBJ2-7	18	TRBD2	CASSSVGGFGGSSYEQYF	TGCGCCAGCAGCTCCGTCGGGGGATTCGGCGGGAGCTCCTACGAGCAGTACTTC
.	TRBV2	TRBJ1-1	11	.	CASSYQTEAFF	TGTGCCAGCAGTTACCAGACTGAAGCTTTCTTT
.	TRBV2	TRBJ2-3	17	.	CASTPPWRDRSTDTQYF	TGTGCCAGCACACCACCGTGGCGAGACAGGTCCACAGATACGCAGTATTTT
once	TRBV27	TRBJ2-2	16	TRBD2	CASSATSAAGVRELFF	TGTGCCAGCAGTGCAACTAGCGCGGCGGGAGTCCGGGAGCTGTTTTTT
few	TRBV5-1	TRBJ2-3	17	.	CASSLAGAIRAGDTQYF	TGCGCCAGCAGCTTGGCCGGGGCCATCAGGGCGGGAGATACGCAGTATTTT
.	TRBV10-2	TRBJ2-7	14	.	CASSPRGSTYEQYF	TGCGCCAGCAGCCCACGTGGGAGTACCTACGAGCAGTACTTC
few	TRBV30	TRBJ2-7	13	.	CAWNPGTPYEQYF	TGTGCCTGGAATCCCGGGACCCCTTACGAGCAGTACTTC
.	TRBV5-1	TRBJ2-1	19	.	CASSPRPVALHGRYNEQFF	TGCGCCAGCAGCCCGAGGCCGGTGGCGCTCCATGGTAGATACAATGAGCAGTTCTTC
few	TRBV28	TRBJ1-2	12	.	CASTDGLLGYTF	TGTGCCAGCACCGATGGACTCCTCGGCTACACCTTC
.	TRBV5-1	TRBJ2-7	14	TRBD1	CASSFGTGGIEQYF	TGCGCCAGCAGCTTTGGGACAGGGGGCATCGAGCAGTACTTC
.	TRBV21-1	TRBJ2-7	13	.	CASSPARAHEQYF	TGTGCCAGCAGCCCGGCGAGGGCTCACGAGCAGTACTTC
.	TRBV19	TRBJ2-4	16	TRBD1	CASSPGTGARRNIQYF	TGTGCCAGTAGCCCCGGGACAGGGGCACGGAGGAACATTCAGTACTTC
once	TRBV5-1	TRBJ2-4	13	TRBD1	CATSTGEKNIQYF	TGCGCCACCTCGACAGGGGAAAAAAACATTCAGTACTTC
once	TRBV30	TRBJ2-3	17	TRBD2	CAWSVTRTSGVTDTQYF	TGTGCCTGGAGTGTAACGAGGACTAGCGGGGTCACAGATACGCAGTATTTT
few	TRBV27	TRBJ2-7	18	TRBD1	CASSFPLGTGLGTYEQYF	TGTGCCAGCAGTTTCCCACTCGGGACAGGGTTAGGGACCTACGAGCAGTACTTC
once	TRBV2	TRBJ2-1	16	TRBD2	CASSVRGRGSYNEQFF	TGTGCCAGCAGTGTTAGAGGGAGGGGCTCCTACAATGAGCAGTTCTTC
.	TRBV6-4	TRBJ2-1	15	.	CASSVRWDSYNEQFF	TGTGCCAGCAGTGTCCGTTGGGACTCCTACAATGAGCAGTTCTTC
.	TRBV28	TRBJ2-7	16	TRBD1	CASSFFGPNRGYEQYF	TGTGCCAGCAGTTTCTTCGGCCCGAACAGGGGCTACGAGCAGTACTTC
once	TRBV30	TRBJ1-1	13	.	CAWSVIDGTEAFF	TGTGCCTGGAGTGTAATCGATGGCACTGAAGCTTTCTTT
.	TRBV19	TRBJ2-7	13	.	CASRETGTYEQYF	TGTGCCAGTAGGGAAACAGGGACGTACGAGCAGTACTTC
once	TRBV27	TRBJ2-5	15	.	CASSLFGVGQETQYF	TGTGCCAGCAGTTTATTTGGAGTGGGGCAAGAGACCCAGTACTTC
.	TRBV19	TRBJ2-3	14	TRBD2	CASRKRAGTDTQYF	TGTGCCAGTCGTAAGCGAGCGGGAACGGATACGCAGTATTTT
.	TRBV2	TRBJ2-1	13	TRBD1	CASRWGQSNEQFF	TGTGCCAGCAGATGGGGACAGTCGAATGAGCAGTTCTTC
.	TRBV28	TRBJ1-5	13	.	CASRQGINQPQHF	TGTGCCAGCAGACAGGGAATCAATCAGCCCCAGCATTTT
once	TRBV5-1	TRBJ2-2	13	.	CASGQSNTGELFF	TGCGCCAGCGGACAGTCGAACACCGGGGAGCTGTTTTTT
.	TRBV5-1	TRBJ2-5	15	.	CASSRAGFFGETQYF	TGCGCCAGCAGCAGGGCAGGGTTTTTTGGGGAGACCCAGTACTTC
.	TRBV5-6	TRBJ2-7	17	TRBD2	CASSLLSLADYSYEQYF	TGTGCCAGCAGCTTGCTCAGTCTAGCGGACTACTCCTACGAGCAGTACTTC
.	TRBV19	TRBJ1-1	15	TRBD1	CASSSDRRMNTEAFF	TGTGCCAGTAGTTCGGACAGGCGAATGAACACTGAAGCTTTCTTT
.	TRBV10-1	TRBJ2-1	13	.	CASSAGTDNEQFF	TGCGCCAGCAGTGCGGGGACCGACAATGAGCAGTTCTTC
.	TRBV18	TRBJ2-3	16	.	CASSLRDTSSTDTQYF	TGTGCCAGCTCACTCCGGGACACCTCTAGCACAGATACGCAGTATTTT
.	TRBV7-6	TRBJ2-5	16	TRBD2	CASSLGLAGGEETQYF	TGTGCCAGCAGCTTAGGTCTAGCGGGAGGTGAGGAGACCCAGTACTTC
.	TRBV4-1	TRBJ2-1	16	TRBD2	CASSQDGTSGRHEQFF	TGCGCCAGCAGCCAAGATGGGACTAGCGGGAGGCATGAGCAGTTCTTC
.	TRBV27	TRBJ2-2	16	TRBD2	CASSPRGRAGTGELFF	TGTGCCAGCAGTCCCCGCGGGAGGGCCGGCACCGGGGAGCTGTTTTTT
.	TRBV4-1	TRBJ1-2	14	.	CASSQEWGNYGYTF	TGCGCCAGCAGCCAAGAGTGGGGTAACTATGGCTACACCTTC
.	TRBV27	TRBJ2-5	16	TRBD2	CASSLSFSGREETQYF	TGTGCCAGCAGTTTATCGTTTAGCGGGAGGGAAGAGACCCAGTACTTC
.	TRBV4-1	TRBJ2-1	16	.	CASSQEGASGYNEQFF	TGCGCCAGCAGCCAAGAAGGTGCTAGTGGCTACAATGAGCAGTTCTTC
few	TRBV2	TRBJ2-2	14	TRBD2	CASSLAGVAGELFF	TGTGCCAGCAGTTTAGCGGGAGTAGCCGGGGAGCTGTTTTTT
many	TRBV28	TRBJ2-4	13	TRBD2	CASSWGGENIQYF	TGTGCCAGCAGTTGGGGAGGGGAAAACATTCAGTACTTC
.	TRBV14	TRBJ2-3	15	.	CASSQEDYSTDTQYF	TGTGCCAGCAGCCAAGAGGACTATAGCACAGATACGCAGTATTTT
.	TRBV6-1	TRBJ1-1	15	.	CASSERAEMNTEAFF	TGTGCCAGCAGTGAACGGGCGGAAATGAACACTGAAGCTTTCTTT
.	TRBV2	TRBJ2-2	12	.	CASSSLSGELFF	TGTGCCAGCAGTTCGTTGAGCGGGGAGCTGTTTTTT
.	TRBV6-1	TRBJ2-7	16	TRBD2	CASRESGRRSSYEQYF	TGTGCCAGCAGGGAAAGCGGGAGGCGAAGCTCCTACGAGCAGTACTTC
.	TRBV5-1	TRBJ2-2	14	TRBD1	CASSGTGDTGELFF	TGCGCCAGCTCCGGGACAGGGGATACCGGGGAGCTGTTTTTT
.	TRBV18	TRBJ2-1	12	.	CASSPNYNEQFF	TGTGCCAGCTCACCCAACTACAATGAGCAGTTCTTC
.	TRBV5-8	TRBJ2-7	15	TRBD2	CASSRLAGGRNEQYF	TGTGCCAGCAGCAGACTAGCGGGAGGGCGGAACGAGCAGTACTTC
.	TRBV5-1	TRBJ1-1	14	TRBD1	CASSIWDSNTEAFF	TGCGCCAGCAGCATATGGGACAGCAACACTGAAGCTTTCTTT
.	TRBV2	TRBJ2-3	16	TRBD2	CASRSGRAGSTDTQYF	TGTGCCAGCAGGAGCGGGAGGGCCGGTAGCACAGATACGCAGTATTTT
few	TRBV4-1	TRBJ2-5	16	TRBD2	CASSQDRRGSEETQYF	TGCGCCAGCAGCCAAGATCGTCGCGGGAGCGAAGAGACCCAGTACTTC
few	TRBV28	TRBJ2-2	15	.	CASRSRQGPGGELFF	TGTGCCAGCAGATCCAGGCAGGGGCCGGGCGGGGAGCTGTTTTTT
.	TRBV19	TRBJ1-2	14	.	CASSIGSGVYGYTF	TGTGCCAGTAGTATCGGGTCAGGGGTGTATGGCTACACCTTC
.	TRBV18	TRBJ2-5	13	.	CASSPPRRETQYF	TGTGCCAGCTCACCACCTAGACGGGAGACCCAGTACTTC
few	TRBV28	TRBJ2-7	16	.	CASSFLLSGYTYEQYF	TGTGCCAGCAGTTTCCTGTTGAGCGGTTATACCTACGAGCAGTACTTC
few	TRBV5-6	TRBJ2-1	16	.	CASSLGRTTGYNEQFF	TGTGCCAGCAGCTTGGGGCGGACTACCGGCTACAATGAGCAGTTCTTC
.	TRBV11-2	TRBJ1-5	16	.	CASSLWTPDSNQPQHF	TGTGCCAGCAGCTTGTGGACACCCGATAGCAATCAGCCCCAGCATTTT
.	TRBV7-9	TRBJ2-7	16	.	CASSSSGPSRAYEQYF	TGTGCCAGCAGCTCCTCCGGGCCCTCCCGGGCCTACGAGCAGTACTTC